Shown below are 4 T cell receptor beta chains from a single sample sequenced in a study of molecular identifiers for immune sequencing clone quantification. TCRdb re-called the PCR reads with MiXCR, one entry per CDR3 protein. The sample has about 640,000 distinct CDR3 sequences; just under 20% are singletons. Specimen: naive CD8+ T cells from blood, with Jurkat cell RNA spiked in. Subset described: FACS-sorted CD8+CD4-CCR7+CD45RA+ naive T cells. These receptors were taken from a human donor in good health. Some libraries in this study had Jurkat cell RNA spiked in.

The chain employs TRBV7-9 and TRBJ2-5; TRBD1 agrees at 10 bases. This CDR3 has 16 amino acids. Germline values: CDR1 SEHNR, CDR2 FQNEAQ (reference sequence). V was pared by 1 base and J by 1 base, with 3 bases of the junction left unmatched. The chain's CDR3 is CASSLGGTGVQETQYF. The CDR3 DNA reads TGTGCCAGCAGCTTAGGAGGGACAGGGGTCCAAGAGACCCAGTACTTC.

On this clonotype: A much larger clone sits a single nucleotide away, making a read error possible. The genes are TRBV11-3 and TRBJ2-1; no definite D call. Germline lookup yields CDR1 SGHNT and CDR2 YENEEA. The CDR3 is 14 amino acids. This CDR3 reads CASSPRSSHNEQFF. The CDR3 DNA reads TGTGCCAGCAGCCCGAGAAGCTCCCACAATGAGCAGTTCTTC. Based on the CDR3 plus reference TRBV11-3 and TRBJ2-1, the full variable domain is EAGVVQSPRYKIIEKKQPVAFWCNPISGHNTLYWYLQNLGQGPELLIRYENEEAVDDSQLPKDRFSAERLKGVDSTLKIQPAELGDSAVYLCASSPRSSHNEQFFGPGTRLTVL.

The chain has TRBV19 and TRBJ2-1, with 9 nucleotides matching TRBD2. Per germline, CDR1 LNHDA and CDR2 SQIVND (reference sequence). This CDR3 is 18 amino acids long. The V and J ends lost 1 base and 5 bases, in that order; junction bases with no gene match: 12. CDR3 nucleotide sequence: TGTGCCAGTAGTATAGTTGCGAGCGGGAGGACTCCACACAATGAGCAGTTCTTC. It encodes CASSIVASGRTPHNEQFF.

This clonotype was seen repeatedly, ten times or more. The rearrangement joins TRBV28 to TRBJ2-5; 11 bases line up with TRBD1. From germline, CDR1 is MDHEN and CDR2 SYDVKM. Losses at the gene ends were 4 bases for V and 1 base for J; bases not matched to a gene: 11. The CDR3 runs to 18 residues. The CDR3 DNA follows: TGTGCCAGCAGTTCTTGGACAGGGGGCCAACTTTTCCAAGAGACCCAGTACTTC. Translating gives CASSSWTGGQLFQETQYF.